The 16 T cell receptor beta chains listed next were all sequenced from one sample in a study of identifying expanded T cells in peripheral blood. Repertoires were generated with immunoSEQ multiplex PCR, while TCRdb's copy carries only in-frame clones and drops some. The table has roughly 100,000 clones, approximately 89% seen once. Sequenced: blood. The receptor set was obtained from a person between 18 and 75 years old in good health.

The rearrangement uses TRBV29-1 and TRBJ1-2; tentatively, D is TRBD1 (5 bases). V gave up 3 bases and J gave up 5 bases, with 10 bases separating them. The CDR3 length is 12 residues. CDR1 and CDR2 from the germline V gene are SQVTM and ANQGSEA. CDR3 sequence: CSVEDILYGYTF. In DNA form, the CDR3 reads TGCAGCGTTGAGGACATCCTTTATGGCTACACCTTC.

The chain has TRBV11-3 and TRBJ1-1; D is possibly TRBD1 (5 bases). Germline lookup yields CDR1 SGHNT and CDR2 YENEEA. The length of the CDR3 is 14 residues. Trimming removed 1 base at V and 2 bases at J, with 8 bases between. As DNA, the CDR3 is TGTGCCAGCAGCTTAGGTGGGACCAACACTGAAGCTTTCTTT. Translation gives CASSLGGTNTEAFF.

The CDR3 loop is CASSLEVRQETQYF. The CDR3 nucleotides are TGTGCCAGCAGCTTAGAGGTCAGGCAAGAGACCCAGTACTTC. The chain has TRBV7-2 and TRBJ2-5, with D unclear. V lost 1 base and J lost 2, with 8 bases in between. This CDR3 region has 14 residues. Germline lookup yields CDR1 SGHTA and CDR2 FQGNSA.

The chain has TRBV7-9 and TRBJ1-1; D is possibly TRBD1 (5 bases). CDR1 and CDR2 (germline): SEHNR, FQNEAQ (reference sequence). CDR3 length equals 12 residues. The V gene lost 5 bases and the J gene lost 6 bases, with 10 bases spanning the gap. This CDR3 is CASSLGTPEAFF. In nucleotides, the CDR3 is TGTGCCAGCAGCCTAGGGACGCCTGAAGCTTTCTTT.

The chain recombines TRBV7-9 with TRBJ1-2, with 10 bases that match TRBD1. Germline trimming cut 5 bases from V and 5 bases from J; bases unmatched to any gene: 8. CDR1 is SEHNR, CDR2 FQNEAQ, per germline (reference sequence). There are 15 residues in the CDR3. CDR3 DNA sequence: TGTGCCAGCAGCACCGGACAGGGGGTCGAGTATGGCTACACCTTC. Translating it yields CASSTGQGVEYGYTF.

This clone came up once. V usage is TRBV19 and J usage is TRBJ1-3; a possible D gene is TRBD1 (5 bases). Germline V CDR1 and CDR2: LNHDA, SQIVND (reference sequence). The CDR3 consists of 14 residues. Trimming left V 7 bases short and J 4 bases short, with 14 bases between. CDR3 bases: TGTGCCAGTAAACTCCAGGGCGAAGGAAACACCATATATTTT. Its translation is CASKLQGEGNTIYF.

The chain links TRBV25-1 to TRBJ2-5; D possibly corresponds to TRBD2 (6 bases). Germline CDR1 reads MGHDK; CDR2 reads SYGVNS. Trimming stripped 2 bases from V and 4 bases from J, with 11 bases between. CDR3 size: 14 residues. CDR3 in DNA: TGTGCCAGCAGTGAAGGCGGGGCGGGAGAGACCCAGTACTTC. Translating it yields CASSEGGAGETQYF.

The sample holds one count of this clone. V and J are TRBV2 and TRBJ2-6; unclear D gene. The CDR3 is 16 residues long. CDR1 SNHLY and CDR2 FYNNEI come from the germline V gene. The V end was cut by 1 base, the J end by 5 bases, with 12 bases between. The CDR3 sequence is CASSEGKVLRANVLTF. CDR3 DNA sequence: TGTGCCAGCAGTGAAGGAAAGGTACTGAGGGCCAACGTCCTGACTTTC.

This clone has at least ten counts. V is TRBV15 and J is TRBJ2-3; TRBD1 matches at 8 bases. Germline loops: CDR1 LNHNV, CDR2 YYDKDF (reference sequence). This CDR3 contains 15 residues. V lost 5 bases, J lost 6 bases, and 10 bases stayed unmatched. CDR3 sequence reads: CATSVGTGGMDTQYF. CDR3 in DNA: TGTGCCACCAGCGTAGGGACAGGCGGAATGGATACGCAGTATTTT.

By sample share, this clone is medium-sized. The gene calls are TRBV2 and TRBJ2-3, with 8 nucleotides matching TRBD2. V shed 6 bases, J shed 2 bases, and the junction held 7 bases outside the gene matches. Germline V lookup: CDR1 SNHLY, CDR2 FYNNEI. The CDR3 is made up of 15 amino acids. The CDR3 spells CASSAGGLTTDTQYF. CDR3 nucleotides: TGTGCCAGCAGCGCGGGGGGACTCACCACAGATACGCAGTATTTT.

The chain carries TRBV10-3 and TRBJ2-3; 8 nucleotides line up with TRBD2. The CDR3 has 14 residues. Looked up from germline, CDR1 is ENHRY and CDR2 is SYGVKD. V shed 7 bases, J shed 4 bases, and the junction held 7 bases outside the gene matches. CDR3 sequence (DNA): TGTGCCATCACCCCGGGGGGGCCGTCAGATACGCAGTATTTT. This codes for CAITPGGPSDTQYF.

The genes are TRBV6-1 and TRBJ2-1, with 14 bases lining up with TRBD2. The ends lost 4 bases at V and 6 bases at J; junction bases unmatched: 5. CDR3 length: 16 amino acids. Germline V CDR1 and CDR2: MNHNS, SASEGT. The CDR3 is CASSGGTSGRGNEQFF. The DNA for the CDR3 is TGTGCCAGCAGTGGGGGGACTAGCGGGAGAGGCAATGAGCAGTTCTTC.

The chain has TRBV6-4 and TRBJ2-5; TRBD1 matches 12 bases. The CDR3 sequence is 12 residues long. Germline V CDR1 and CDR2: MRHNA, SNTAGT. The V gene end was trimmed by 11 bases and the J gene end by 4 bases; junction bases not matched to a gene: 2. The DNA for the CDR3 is TGTGCCGGGGACAGGGGGCTAGAGACCCAGTACTTC. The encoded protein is CAGDRGLETQYF.

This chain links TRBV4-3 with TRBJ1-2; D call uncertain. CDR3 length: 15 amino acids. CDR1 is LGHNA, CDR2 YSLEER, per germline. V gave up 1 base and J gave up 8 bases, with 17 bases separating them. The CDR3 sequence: CASSQVGVGPRGYTF. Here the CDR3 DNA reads TGCGCCAGCAGCCAAGTTGGGGTTGGGCCTCGGGGCTACACCTTC.

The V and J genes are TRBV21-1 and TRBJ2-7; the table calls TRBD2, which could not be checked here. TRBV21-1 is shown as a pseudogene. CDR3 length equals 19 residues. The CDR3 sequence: CASSKDWARTSGRKNEQYF. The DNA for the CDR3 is TGTGCCAGCAGCAAAGATTGGGCCCGAACTAGCGGGAGGAAAAACGAGCAGTACTTC.

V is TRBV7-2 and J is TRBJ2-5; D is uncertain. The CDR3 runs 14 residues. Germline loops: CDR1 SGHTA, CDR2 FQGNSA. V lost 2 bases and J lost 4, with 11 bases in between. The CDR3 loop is CASSLLGFRETQYF. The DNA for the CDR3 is TGTGCCAGCAGCTTACTGGGGTTTCGAGAGACCCAGTACTTC.